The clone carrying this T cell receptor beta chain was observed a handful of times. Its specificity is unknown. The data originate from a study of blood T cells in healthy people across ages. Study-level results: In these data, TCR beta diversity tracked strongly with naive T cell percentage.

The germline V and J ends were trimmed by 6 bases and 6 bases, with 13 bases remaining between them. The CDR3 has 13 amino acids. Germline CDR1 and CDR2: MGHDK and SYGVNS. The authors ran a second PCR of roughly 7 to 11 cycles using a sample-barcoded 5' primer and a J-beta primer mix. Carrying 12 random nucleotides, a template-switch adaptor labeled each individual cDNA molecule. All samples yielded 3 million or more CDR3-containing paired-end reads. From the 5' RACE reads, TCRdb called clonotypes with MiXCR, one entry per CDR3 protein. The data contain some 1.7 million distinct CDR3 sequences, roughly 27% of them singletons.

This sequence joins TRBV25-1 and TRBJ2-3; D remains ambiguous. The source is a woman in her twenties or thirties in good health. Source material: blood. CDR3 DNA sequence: TGTGCCAGCAGCGAGTCCGACGGGGATACGCAGTATTTT. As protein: CASSESDGDTQYF.